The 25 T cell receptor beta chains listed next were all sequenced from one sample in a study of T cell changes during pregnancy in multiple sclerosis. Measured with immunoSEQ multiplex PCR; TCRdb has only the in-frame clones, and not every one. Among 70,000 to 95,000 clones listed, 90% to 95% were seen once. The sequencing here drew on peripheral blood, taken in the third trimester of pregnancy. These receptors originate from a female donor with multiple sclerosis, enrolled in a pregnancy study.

CDR3 nucleotide sequence: TGTGCCAGCAGTCCTAGCGGGAGCTACGAGCAGTACTTC. As protein: CASSPSGSYEQYF. The gene calls are TRBV5-4 and TRBJ2-7; TRBD2 matches at 10 bases. CDR1 is SGHNT and CDR2 is YYREEE in the germline V gene (reference sequence). The CDR3 totals 13 residues. V lost 5 bases to trimming and J lost 3 bases; unmatched junction nucleotides: 2.

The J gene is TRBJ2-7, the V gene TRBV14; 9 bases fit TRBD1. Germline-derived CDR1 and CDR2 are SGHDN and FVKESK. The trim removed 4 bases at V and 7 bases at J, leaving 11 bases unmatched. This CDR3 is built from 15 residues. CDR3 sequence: CASSLSGQGTGEQYF. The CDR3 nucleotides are TGTGCCAGCAGCCTCTCAGGACAGGGGACGGGAGAGCAGTACTTC. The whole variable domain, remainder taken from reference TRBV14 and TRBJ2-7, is EAGVTQFPSHSVIEKGQTVTLRCDPISGHDNLYWYRRVMGKEIKFLLHFVKESKQDESGMPNNRFLAERTGGTYSTLKVQPAELEDSGVYFCASSLSGQGTGEQYFGPGTRLTVT.

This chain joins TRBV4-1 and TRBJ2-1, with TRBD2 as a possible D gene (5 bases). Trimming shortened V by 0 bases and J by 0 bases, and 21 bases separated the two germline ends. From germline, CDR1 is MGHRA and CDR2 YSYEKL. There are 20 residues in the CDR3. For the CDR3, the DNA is TGCGCCAGCAGCCAAGAGGTAACGGGATTAAGTTCGAGCTCCTACAATGAGCAGTTCTTC. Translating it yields CASSQEVTGLSSSSYNEQFF.

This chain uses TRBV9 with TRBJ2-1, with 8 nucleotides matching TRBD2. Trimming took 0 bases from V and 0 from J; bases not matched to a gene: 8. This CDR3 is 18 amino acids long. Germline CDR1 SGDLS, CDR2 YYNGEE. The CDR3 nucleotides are TGTGCCAGCAGCGTAGCTTCCCGGGAGGGGGGCTCCTACAATGAGCAGTTCTTC. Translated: CASSVASREGGSYNEQFF. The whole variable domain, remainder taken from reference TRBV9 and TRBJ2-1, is DSGVTQTPKHLITATGQRVTLRCSPRSGDLSVYWYQQSLDQGLQFLIQYYNGEERAKGNILERFSAQQFPDLHSELNLSSLELGDSALYFCASSVASREGGSYNEQFFGPGTRLTVL.

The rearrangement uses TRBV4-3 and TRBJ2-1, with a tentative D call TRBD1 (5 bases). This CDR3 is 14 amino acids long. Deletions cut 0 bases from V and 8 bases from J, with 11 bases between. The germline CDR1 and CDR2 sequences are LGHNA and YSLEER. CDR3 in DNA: TGCGCCAGCAGCCAAGATACAAGGGGCGATGAGCAGTTCTTC. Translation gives CASSQDTRGDEQFF.

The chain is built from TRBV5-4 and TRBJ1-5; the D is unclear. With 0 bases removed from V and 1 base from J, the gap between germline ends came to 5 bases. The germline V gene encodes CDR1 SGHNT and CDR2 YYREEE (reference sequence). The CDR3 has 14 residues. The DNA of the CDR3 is TGTGCCAGCAGCTTGGCGGGAAGCAATCAGCCCCAGCATTTT. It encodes CASSLAGSNQPQHF. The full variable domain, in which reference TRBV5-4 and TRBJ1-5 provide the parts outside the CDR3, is ETGVTQSPTHLIKTRGQQVTLRCSSQSGHNTVSWYQQALGQGPQFIFQYYREEENGRGNFPPRFSGLQFPNYSSELNVNALELDDSALYLCASSLAGSNQPQHFGDGTRLSIL.

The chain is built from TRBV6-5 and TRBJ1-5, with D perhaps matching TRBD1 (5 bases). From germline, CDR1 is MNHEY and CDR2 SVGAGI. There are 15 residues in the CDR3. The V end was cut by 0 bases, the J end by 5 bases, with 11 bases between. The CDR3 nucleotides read TGTGCCAGCAGTTACTCGGAAGCCAGGGATCAGCCCCAGCATTTT. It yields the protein CASSYSEARDQPQHF.

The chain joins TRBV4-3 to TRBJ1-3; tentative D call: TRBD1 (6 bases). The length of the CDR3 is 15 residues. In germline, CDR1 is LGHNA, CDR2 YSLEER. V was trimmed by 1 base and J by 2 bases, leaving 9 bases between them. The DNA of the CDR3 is TGCGCCAGCAGCCAAGGACAGGCTCCTGGAAACACCATATATTTT. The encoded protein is CASSQGQAPGNTIYF.

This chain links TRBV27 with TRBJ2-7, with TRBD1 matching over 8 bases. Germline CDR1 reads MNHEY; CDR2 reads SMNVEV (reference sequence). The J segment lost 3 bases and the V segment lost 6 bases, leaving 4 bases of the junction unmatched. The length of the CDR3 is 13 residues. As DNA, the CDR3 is TGTGCCAGCAGCTGGACAGGGAACTACGAGCAGTACTTC. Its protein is CASSWTGNYEQYF.

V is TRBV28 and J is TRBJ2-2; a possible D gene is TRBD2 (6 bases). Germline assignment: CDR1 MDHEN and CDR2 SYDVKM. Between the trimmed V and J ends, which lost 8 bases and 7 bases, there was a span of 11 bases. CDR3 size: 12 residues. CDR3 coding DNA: TGTGCCAGCTCTCGGAGGGTCGGGGAGCTGTTTTTT. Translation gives CASSRRVGELFF.

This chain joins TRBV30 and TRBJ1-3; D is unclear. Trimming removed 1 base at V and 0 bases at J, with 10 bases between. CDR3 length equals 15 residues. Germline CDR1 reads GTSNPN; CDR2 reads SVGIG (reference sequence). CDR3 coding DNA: TGTGCCTGGAGTGGAAATACAAACTCTGGAAACACCATATATTTT. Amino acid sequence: CAWSGNTNSGNTIYF.

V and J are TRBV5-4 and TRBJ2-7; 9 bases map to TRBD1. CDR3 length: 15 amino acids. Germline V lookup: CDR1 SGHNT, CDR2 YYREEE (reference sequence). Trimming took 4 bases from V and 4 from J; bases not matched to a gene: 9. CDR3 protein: CASSETGGTWYEQYF. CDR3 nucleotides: TGTGCCAGCAGCGAGACAGGGGGAACTTGGTACGAGCAGTACTTC.

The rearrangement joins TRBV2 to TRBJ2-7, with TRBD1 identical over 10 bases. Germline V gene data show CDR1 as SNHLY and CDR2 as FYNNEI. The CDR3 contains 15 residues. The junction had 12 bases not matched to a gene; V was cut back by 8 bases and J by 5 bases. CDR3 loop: CASLLMTGTGDEQYF. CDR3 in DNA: TGTGCCAGCTTACTCATGACCGGGACAGGGGACGAGCAGTACTTC. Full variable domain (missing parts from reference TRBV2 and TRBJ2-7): EPEVTQTPSHQVTQMGQEVILRCVPISNHLYFYWYRQILGQKVEFLVSFYNNEISEKSEIFDDQFSVERPDGSNFTLKIRSTKLEDSAMYFCASLLMTGTGDEQYFGPGTRLTVT.

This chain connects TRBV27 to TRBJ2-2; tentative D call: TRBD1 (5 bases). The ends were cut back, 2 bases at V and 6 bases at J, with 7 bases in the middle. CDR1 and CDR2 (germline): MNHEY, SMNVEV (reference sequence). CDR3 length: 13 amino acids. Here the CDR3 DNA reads TGTGCCAGCAGTTTAGTAGGGGCCGGGGAGCTGTTTTTT. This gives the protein CASSLVGAGELFF.

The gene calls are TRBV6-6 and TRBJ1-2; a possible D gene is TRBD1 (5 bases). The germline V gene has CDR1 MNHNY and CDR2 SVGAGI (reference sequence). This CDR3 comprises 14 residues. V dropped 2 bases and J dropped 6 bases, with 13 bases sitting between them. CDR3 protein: CASSYGQGRDGYTF. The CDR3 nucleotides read TGTGCCAGCAGTTACGGGCAGGGAAGGGATGGCTACACCTTC.

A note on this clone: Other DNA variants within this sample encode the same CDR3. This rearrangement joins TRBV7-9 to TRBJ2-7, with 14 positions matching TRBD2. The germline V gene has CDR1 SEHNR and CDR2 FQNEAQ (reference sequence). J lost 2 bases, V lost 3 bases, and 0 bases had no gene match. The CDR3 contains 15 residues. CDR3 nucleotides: TGTGCCAGCAGCTTGACTAGCGGGAGGGCCTACGAGCAGTACTTC. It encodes CASSLTSGRAYEQYF.

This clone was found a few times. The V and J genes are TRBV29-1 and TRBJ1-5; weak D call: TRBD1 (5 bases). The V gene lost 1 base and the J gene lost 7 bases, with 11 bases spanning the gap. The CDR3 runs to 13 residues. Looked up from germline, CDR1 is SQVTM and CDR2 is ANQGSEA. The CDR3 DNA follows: TGCAGCGTTGAAGGGGGCGGAGGGCAGCCCCAGCATTTT. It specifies CSVEGGGGQPQHF.

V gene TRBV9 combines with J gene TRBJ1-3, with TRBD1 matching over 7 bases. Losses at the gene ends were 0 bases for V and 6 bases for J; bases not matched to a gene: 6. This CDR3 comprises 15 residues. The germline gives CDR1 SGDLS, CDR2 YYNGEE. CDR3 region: CASSVAGGTENTIYF. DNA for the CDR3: TGTGCCAGCAGCGTAGCAGGGGGTACTGAAAACACCATATATTTT.

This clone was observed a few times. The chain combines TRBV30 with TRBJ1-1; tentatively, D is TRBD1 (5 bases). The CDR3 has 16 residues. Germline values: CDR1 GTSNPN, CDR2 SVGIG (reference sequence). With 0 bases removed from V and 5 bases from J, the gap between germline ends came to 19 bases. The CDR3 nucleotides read TGTGCCTGGAGTGTACAGGTGCGGGGACGTGAGACTGAAGCTTTCTTT. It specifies CAWSVQVRGRETEAFF.

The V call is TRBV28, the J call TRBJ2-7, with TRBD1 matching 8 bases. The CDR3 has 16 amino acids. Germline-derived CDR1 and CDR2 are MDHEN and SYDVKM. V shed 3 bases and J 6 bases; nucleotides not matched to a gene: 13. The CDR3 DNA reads TGTGCCAGCAGTTTCCCCACAGGGGGAGTATTAGGCGAGCAGTACTTC. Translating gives CASSFPTGGVLGEQYF.

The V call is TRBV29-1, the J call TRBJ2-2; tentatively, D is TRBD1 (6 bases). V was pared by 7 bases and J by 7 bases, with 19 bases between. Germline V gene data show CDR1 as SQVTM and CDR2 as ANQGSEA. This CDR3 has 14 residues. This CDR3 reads CSGSHGLGGGELFF. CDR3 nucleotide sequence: TGCAGCGGTAGTCACGGGCTAGGGGGCGGGGAGCTGTTTTTT.

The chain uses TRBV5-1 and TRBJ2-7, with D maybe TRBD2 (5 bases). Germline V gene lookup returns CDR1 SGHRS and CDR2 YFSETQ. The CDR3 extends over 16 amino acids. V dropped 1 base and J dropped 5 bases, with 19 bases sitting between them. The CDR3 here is CASSLSIGLRINEQYF. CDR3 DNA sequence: TGCGCCAGCAGCTTGAGTATAGGACTCCGTATAAACGAGCAGTACTTC.

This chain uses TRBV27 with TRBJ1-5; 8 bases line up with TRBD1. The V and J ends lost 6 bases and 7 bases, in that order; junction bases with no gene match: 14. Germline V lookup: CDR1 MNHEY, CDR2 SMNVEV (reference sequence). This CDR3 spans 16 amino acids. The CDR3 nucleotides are TGTGCCAGCAGCTCCAGAGACACAGGGGGTAAGCAGCCCCAGCATTTT. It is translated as CASSSRDTGGKQPQHF.

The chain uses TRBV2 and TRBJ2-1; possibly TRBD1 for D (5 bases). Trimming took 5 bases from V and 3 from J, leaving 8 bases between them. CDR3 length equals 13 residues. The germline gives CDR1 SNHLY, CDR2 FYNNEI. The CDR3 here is CASSSDSYNEQFF. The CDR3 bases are TGTGCCAGCAGTTCCGACAGCTACAATGAGCAGTTCTTC.

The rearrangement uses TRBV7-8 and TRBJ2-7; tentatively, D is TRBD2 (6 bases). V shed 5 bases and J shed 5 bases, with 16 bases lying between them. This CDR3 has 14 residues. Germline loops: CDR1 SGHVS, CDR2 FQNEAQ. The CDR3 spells CASSDSGTGNEQYF. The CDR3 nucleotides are TGTGCCAGCAGCGATAGCGGTACGGGGAACGAGCAGTACTTC.